The 8 T cell receptor beta chains presented below share a single source sample, sequenced in a study of early T cells in non-severe SARS-CoV-2 infection. TCRdb re-called the 5' RACE reads with MiXCR, one entry per CDR3 protein. The repertoire includes 50,000 to 60,000 distinct CDR3 sequences, approximately 10% of them detected once, and under 25% sits in the top ten. The sample taken for sequencing was whole blood. The receptors here all came from an adult who was a healthcare worker with PCR-confirmed SARS-CoV-2 infection or an uninfected control (not recorded which).

This clonotype has at least ten counts. V is TRBV7-9 and J is TRBJ1-1; D remains unclear. Germline V gene lookup returns CDR1 SEHNR and CDR2 FQNEAQ (reference sequence). The V end lost 3 bases, the J end lost 1 base, and 9 bases lay between the germline ends. The CDR3 sequence is 14 residues long. CDR3 DNA sequence: TGTGCCAGCAGCTTTGGGCAGTCGAACACTGAAGCTTTCTTT. It specifies CASSFGQSNTEAFF.

The V call is TRBV11-2, the J call TRBJ1-3, with D perhaps TRBD1 (5 bases). Trimming removed 0 bases from V and 4 bases from J, with 10 bases in between. Germline loops: CDR1 SGHAT, CDR2 FQNNGV. The CDR3 covers 15 residues. In nucleotides, the CDR3 is TGTGCCAGCAGCTTAGAGGGGCAGCTCGGAAACACCATATATTTT. Amino acid sequence: CASSLEGQLGNTIYF.

In nucleotides, the CDR3 is TGCGCCAGCAGCCAGTCAGGGGTTAAGACCCCAACTGGAAACACCATATATTTT. It codes for CASSQSGVKTPTGNTIYF. This rearrangement joins TRBV4-1 to TRBJ1-3, with a tentative D call TRBD1 (6 bases). CDR1 and CDR2 from the germline V gene are MGHRA and YSYEKL. The CDR3 length is 18 residues. Deletions cut 3 bases from V and 2 bases from J, with 20 bases between.

A few counts support this clonotype. The V call is TRBV19, the J call TRBJ2-7, with 9 bases aligning to TRBD2. CDR1 is LNHDA and CDR2 is SQIVND in the germline V gene (reference sequence). V was clipped by 3 bases and J by 2 bases; unmatched bases: 5. This CDR3 comprises 15 residues. In DNA form, the CDR3 reads TGTGCCAGTAGTATCCGACTAGCGGAGACCTACGAGCAGTACTTC. This sequence encodes CASSIRLAETYEQYF.

This clonotype occurred many times. The chain joins TRBV12-3 or TRBV12-4 to TRBJ2-7, with 9 bases that match TRBD1. Trimming at V came to 5 bases and at J to 3 bases, leaving 8 bases not matched to a gene. This CDR3 comprises 15 residues. The CDR3 loop reads CASSKSGQGSYEQYF. In DNA form, the CDR3 reads TGTGCCAGCAGTAAATCGGGACAGGGCAGCTACGAGCAGTACTTC.

The V call is TRBV12-3 or TRBV12-4, the J call TRBJ2-1; D could derive from TRBD1 or TRBD2 (6 bases each). This CDR3 spans 16 amino acids. The V end lost 3 bases, the J end lost 0 bases, and 12 bases lay between the germline ends. DNA for the CDR3: TGTGCCAGCAGTTTTTTAGGGGGGATCTCCTACAATGAGCAGTTCTTC. Its translation: CASSFLGGISYNEQFF.

The chain employs TRBV24-1 and TRBJ2-5; no clear D. The germline V and J ends were trimmed by 3 bases and 5 bases, with 6 bases remaining between them. Looked up from germline, CDR1 is KGHDR and CDR2 is SFDVKD. This CDR3 has 12 residues. The CDR3 here is CATSDGSETQYF. The CDR3 DNA sequence: TGTGCCACCAGTGATGGGTCGGAGACCCAGTACTTC.

The chain couples TRBV5-4 to TRBJ2-2; D is possibly TRBD1 (5 bases). The CDR3 is 16 residues long. The germline CDR1 and CDR2 sequences are SGHNT and YYREEE (reference sequence). V was cut by 3 bases and J by 4 bases, with 16 bases left in between. Here the CDR3 DNA reads TGTGCCAGCAGCTCTCCGGCAGGGAAGGGCACCGGGGAGCTGTTTTTT. Its protein product is CASSSPAGKGTGELFF.